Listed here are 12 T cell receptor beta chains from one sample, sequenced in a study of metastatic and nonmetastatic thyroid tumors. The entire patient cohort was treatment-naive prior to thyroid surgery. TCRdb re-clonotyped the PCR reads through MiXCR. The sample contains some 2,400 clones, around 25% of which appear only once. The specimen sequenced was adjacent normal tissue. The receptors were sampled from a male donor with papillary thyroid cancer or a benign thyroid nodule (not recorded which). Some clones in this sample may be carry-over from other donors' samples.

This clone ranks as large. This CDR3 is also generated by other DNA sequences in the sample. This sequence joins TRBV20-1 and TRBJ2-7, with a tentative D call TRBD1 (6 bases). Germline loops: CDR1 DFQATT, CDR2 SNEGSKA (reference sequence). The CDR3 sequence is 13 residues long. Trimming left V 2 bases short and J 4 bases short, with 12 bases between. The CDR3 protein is CSARTGYGYEQYF. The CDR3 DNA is TGCAGTGCTAGAACAGGGTATGGTTACGAGCAGTACTTC.

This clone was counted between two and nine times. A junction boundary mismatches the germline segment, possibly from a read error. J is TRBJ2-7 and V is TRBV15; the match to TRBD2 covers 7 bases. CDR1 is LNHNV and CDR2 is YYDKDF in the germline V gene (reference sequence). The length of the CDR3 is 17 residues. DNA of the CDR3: TGCGCCACCAGCCGAGGGAGTGGAGAGTGCGGGAGCTACGAGCAGTACTTC. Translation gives CATSRGSGECGSYEQYF.

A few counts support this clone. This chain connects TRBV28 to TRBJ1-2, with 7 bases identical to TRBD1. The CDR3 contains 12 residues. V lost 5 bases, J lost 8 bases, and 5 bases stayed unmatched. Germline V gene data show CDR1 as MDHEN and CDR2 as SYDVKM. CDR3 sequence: CASSQGVRGYTF. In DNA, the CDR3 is TGTGCCAGCAGTCAGGGGGTACGGGGCTACACCTTC.

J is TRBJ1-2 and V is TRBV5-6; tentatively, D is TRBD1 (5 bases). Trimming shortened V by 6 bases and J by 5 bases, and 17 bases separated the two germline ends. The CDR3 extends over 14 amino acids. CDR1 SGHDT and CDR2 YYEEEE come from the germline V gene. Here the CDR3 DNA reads TGTGCCAGCACCCCCTGGTCAGGGAGATATGGCTACACCTTC. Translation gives CASTPWSGRYGYTF.

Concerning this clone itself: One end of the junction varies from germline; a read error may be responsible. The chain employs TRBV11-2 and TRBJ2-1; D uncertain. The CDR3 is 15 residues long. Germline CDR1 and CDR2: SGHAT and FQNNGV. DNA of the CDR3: TGCGCCAGCAGCTTAAAAGACCTAGGGTACAATGAGCAGTTCTTC. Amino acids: CASSLKDLGYNEQFF.

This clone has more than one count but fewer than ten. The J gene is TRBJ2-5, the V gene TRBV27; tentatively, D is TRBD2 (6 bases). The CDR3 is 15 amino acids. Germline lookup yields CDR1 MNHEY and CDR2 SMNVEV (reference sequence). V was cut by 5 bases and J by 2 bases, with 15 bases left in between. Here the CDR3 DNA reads TGTGCCAGCAGTCCCCATCTAGCGTCTCAAGAGACCCAGTACTTC. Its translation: CASSPHLASQETQYF.

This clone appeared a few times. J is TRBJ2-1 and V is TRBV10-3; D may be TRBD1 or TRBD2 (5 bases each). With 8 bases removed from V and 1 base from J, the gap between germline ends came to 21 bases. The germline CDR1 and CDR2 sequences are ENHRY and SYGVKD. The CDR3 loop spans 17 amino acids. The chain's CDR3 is CAIRAQGASGSYNEQFF. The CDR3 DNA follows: TGTGCCATCCGTGCTCAGGGAGCAAGTGGATCCTACAATGAGCAGTTCTTC.

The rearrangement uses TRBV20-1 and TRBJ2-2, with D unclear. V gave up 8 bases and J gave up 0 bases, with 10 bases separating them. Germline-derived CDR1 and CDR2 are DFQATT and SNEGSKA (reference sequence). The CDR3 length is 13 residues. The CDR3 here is CSSRGPNTGELFF. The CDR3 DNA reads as TGCAGTTCGAGAGGACCGAACACCGGGGAGCTGTTTTTT.

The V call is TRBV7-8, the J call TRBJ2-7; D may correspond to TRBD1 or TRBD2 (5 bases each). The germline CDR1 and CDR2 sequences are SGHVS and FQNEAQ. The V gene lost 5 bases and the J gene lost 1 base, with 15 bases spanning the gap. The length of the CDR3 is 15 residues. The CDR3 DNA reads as TGTGCCAGCAGCCCCAGAGGGGAAAGGTCCTACGAGCAGTACGTC. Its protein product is CASSPRGERSYEQYV.

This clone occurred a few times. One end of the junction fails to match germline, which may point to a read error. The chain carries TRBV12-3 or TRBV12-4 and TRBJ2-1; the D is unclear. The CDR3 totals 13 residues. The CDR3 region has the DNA TGTACCAGCAGCCTATCCCGAAAGAATGAGCAGTTCTTC. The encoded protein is CTSSLSRKNEQFF.

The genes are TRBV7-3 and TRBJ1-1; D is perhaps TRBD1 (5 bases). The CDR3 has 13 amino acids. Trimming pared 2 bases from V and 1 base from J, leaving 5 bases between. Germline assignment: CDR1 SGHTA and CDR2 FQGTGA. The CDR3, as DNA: TGTGCCAGCAGCTTAGACAGGAACACTGAAGCTTTCTTT. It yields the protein CASSLDRNTEAFF.

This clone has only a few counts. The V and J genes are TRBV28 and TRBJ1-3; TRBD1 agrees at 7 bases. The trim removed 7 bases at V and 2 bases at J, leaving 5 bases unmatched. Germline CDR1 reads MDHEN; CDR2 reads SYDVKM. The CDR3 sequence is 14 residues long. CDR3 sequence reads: CASTDQGAGNTIYF. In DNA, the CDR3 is TGTGCCAGCACCGACCAGGGGGCTGGAAACACCATATATTTT.